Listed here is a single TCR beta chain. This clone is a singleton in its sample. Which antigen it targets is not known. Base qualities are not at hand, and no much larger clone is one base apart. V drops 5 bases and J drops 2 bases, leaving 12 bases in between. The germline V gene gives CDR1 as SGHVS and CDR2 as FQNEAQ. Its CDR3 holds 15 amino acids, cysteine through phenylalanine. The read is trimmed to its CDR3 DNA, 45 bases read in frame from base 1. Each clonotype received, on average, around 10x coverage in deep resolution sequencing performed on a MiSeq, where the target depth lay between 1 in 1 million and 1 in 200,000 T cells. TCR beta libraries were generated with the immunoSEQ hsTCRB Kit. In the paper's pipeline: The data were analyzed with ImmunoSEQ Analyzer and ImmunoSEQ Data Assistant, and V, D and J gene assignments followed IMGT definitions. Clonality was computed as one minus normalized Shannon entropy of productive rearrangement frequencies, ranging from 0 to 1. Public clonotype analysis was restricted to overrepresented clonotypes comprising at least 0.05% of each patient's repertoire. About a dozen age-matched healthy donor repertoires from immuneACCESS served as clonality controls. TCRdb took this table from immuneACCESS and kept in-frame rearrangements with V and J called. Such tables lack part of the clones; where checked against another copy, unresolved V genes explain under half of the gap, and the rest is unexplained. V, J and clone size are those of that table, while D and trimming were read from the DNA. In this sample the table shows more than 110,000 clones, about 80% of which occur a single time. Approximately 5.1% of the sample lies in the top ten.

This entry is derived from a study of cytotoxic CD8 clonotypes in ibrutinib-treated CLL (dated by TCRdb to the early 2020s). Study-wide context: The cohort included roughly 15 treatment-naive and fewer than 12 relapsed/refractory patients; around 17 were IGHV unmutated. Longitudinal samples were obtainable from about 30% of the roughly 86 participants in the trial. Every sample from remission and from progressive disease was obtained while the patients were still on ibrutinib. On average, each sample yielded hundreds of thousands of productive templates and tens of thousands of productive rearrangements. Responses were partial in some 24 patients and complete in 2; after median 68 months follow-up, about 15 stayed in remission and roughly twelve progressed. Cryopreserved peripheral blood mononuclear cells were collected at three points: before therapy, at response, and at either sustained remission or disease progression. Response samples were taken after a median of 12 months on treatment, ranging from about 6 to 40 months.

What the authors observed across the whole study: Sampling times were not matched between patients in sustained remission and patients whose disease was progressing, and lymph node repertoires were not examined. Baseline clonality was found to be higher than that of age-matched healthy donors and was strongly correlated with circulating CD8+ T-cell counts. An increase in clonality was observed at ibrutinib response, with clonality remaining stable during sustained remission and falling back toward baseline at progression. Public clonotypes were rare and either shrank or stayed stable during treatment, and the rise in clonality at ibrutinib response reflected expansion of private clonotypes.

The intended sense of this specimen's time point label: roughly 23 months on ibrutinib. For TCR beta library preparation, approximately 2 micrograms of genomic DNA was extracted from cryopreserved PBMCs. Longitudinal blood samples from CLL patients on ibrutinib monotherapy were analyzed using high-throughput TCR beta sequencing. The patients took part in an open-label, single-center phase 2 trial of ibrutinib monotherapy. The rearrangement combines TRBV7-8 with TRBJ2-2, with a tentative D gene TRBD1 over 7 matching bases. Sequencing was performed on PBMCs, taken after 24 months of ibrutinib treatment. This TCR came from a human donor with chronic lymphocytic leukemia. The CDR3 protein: CASSPGGLNTGELFF. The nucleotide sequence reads TGTGCCAGCAGCCCAGGGGGACTCAACACCGGGGAGCTGTTTTTT. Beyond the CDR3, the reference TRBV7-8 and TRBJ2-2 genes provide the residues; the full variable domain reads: GAGVSQSPRYKVAKRGQDVALRCDPISGHVSLFWYQQALGQGPEFLTYFQNEAQLDKSGLPSDRFFAERPEGSVSTLKIQRTQQEDSAVYLCASSPGGLNTGELFFGEGSRLTVL.